What follows is one T cell receptor beta chain and its context. An equimolar mix of two oligonucleotides served as the beta constant-region primer for TRBC1 and TRBC2. MiXCR, applied by TCRdb to the UMI-ligation and nested PCR reads, yields one record per CDR3 protein. Of 140,000 to 150,000 distinct CDR3 sequences in the sample, over 15% were seen once. These data belong to a study of naive and memory T cell subsets. Trimming stripped 5 bases from V and 9 bases from J, with 16 bases between. This CDR3 is 13 amino acids long. Sequenced: naive CD4+ T cells from blood. The genes are TRBV12-3 or TRBV12-4 and TRBJ1-1; weak D call: TRBD1 (5 bases). The sequence was obtained from a human donor in good health. The chain's CDR3 is CASSHQQVYQAFF. The CDR3 nucleotides read TGTGCCAGCAGTCACCAACAGGTTTACCAAGCTTTCTTT.